This TCR beta chain was sequenced during a study of blood T cells in healthy people across ages. With regard to this clonotype: Its specificity is not known.

Through a sample-barcoded 5' primer and a J-beta primer mix, a second PCR was run for roughly 7 to 11 cycles. The template-switch adaptor was a 5' adaptor with 12 random nucleotides. It tagged each cDNA molecule. A single record per CDR3 protein comes from TCRdb applying MiXCR to the 5' RACE reads. Of about 1.4 million distinct CDR3 sequences listed, 55% to 75% are singletons. Study observations and caveats: One million T cells yielded diversity estimates that were considered underestimates. Unsorted PBMC material precluded a definitive naive versus antigen-experienced comparison.

The CDR3 loop spans 11 amino acids. The V end was cut by 7 bases, the J end by 1 base, with 4 bases between. Germline V gene lookup returns CDR1 MNHEY and CDR2 SVGAGI. This sequence was found in a man between 18 and 29 years old in good health. Sequenced input: blood. J is TRBJ1-1 and V is TRBV6-5; D remains unclear. The DNA of the CDR3 is TGTGCCAGCATGGGGAACACTGAAGCTTTCTTT. It specifies CASMGNTEAFF.